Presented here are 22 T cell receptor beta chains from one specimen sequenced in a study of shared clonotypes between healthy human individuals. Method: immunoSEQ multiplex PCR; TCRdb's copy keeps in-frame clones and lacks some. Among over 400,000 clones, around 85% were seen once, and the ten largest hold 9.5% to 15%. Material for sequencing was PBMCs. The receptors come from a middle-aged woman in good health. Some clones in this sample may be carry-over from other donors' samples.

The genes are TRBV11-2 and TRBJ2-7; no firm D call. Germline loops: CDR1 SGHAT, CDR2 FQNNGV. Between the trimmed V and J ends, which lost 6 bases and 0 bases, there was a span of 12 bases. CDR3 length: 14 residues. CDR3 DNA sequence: TGTGCCAGCAGTCTCCCCCCCAACTCCTACGAGCAGTACTTC. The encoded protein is CASSLPPNSYEQYF. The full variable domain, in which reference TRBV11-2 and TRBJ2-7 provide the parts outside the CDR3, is EAGVAQSPRYKIIEKRQSVAFWCNPISGHATLYWYQQILGQGPKLLIQFQNNGVVDDSQLPKDRFSAERLKGVDSTLKIQPAKLEDSAVYLCASSLPPNSYEQYFGPGTRLTVT.

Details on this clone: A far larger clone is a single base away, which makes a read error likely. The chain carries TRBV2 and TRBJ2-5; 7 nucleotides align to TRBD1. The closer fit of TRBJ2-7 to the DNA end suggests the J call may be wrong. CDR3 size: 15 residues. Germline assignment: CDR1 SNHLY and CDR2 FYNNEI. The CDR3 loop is CASSDRQGDSYEQYF. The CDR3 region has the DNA TGTGCCAGCAGTGACAGACAGGGAGACTCCTACGAGCAGTACTTC.

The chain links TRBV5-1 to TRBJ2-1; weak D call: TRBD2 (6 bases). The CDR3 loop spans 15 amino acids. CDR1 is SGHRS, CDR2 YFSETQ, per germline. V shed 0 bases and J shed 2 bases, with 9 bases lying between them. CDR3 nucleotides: TGCGCCAGCAGCTTGGTAGCGGACACCTACAATGAGCAGTTCTTC. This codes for CASSLVADTYNEQFF.

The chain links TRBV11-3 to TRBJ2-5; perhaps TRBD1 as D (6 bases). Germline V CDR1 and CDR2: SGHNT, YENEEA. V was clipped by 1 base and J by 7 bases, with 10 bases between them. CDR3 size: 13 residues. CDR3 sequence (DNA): TGTGCCAGCAGCTTAGCAGGGGAAGGGACCCAGTACTTC. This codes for CASSLAGEGTQYF.

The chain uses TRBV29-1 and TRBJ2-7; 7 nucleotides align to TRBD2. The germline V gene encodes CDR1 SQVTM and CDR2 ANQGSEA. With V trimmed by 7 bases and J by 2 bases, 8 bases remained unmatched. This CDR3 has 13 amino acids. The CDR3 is CSGTSGTTYEQYF. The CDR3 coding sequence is TGCAGCGGGACCTCCGGGACTACCTACGAGCAGTACTTC.

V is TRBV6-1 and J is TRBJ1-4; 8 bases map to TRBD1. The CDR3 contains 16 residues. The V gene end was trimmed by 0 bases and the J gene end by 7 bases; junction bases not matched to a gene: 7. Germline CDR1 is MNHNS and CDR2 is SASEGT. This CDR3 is CASSEAVRQGSEKLFF. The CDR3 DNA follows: TGTGCCAGCAGTGAAGCCGTCAGACAGGGGAGTGAAAAACTGTTTTTT.

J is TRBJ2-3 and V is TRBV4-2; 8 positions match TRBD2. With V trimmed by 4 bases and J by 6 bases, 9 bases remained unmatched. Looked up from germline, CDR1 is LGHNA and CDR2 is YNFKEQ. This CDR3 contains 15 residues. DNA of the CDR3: TGTGCCAGCAGCCTCTCCGGGACTAGTGGGGATACGCAGTATTTT. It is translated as CASSLSGTSGDTQYF.

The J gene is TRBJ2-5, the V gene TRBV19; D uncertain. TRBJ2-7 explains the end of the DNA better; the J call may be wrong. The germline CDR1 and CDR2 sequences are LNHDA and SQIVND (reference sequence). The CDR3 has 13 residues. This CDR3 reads CASRALSSYEQYF. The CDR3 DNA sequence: TGTGCCAGTAGGGCCTTGAGCTCCTACGAGCAGTACTTC.

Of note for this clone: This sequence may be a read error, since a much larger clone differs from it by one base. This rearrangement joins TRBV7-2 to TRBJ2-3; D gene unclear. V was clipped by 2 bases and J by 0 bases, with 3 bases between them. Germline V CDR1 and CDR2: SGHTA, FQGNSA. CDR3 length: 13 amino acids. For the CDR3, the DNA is TGTGCCAGCAGCTTACTGAGCACAGATACGCAGTATTTT. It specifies CASSLLSTDTQYF.

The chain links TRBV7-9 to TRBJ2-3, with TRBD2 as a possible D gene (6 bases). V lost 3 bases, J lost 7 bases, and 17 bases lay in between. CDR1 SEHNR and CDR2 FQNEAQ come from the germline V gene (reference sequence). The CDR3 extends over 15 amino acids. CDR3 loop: CASSFWDSRTNTQYF. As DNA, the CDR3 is TGTGCCAGCAGCTTCTGGGACTCAAGGACGAATACGCAGTATTTT.

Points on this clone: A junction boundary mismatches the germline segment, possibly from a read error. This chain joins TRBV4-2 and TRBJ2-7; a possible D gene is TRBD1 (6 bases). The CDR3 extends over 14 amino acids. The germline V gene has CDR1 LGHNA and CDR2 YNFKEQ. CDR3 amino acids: CASSQDLDDRPPTF. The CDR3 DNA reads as TGTGCCAGCAGCCAAGATCTGGACGACAGGCCCCCAACCTTC.

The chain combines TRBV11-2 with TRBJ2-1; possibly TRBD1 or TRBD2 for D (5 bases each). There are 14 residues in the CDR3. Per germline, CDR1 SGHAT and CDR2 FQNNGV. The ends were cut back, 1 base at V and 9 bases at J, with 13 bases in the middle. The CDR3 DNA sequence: TGTGCCAGCAGCTTAGTGGGGGTAGGAACTGAGCAGTTCTTC. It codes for CASSLVGVGTEQFF.

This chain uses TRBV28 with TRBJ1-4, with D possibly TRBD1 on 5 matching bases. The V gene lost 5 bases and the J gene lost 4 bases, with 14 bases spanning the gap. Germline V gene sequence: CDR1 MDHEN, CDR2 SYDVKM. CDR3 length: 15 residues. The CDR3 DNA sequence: TGTGCCAGCAGTCCCCCAGGGTTGGGTAATGAAAAACTGTTTTTT. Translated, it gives CASSPPGLGNEKLFF. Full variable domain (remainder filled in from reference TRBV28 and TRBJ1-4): DVKVTQSSRYLVKRTGEKVFLECVQDMDHENMFWYRQDPGLGLRLIYFSYDVKMKEKGDIPEGYSVSREKKERFSLILESASTNQTSMYLCASSPPGLGNEKLFFGSGTQLSVL.

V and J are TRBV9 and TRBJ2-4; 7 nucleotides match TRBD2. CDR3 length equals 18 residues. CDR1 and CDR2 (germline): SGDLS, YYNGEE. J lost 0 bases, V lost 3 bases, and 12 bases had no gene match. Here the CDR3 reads CASSAHGGGRGAKNIQYF. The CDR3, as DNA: TGTGCCAGCAGCGCCCACGGAGGCGGGAGAGGAGCCAAAAACATTCAGTACTTC.

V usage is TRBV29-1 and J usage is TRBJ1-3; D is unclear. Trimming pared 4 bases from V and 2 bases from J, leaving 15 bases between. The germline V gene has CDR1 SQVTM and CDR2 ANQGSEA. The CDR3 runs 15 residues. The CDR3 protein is CSVVTGSKPGNTIYF. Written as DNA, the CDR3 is TGCAGCGTTGTAACCGGGAGTAAGCCTGGAAACACCATATATTTT.

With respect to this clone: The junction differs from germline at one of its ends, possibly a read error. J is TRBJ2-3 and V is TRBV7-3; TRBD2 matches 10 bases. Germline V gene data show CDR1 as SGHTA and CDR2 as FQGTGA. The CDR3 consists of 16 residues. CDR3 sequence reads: CASSVALAGGTDTQYF. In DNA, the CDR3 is TGCGCCAGCAGCGTCGCCTTAGCGGGAGGTACAGATACGCAGTATTTT.

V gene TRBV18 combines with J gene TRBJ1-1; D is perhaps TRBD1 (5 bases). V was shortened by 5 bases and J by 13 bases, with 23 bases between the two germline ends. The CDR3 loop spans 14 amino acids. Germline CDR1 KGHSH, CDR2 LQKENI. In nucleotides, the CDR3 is TGTGCCAGCTCAATAGGAAGGGGCCGGGATTTGGTTTTCTTT. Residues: CASSIGRGRDLVFF.

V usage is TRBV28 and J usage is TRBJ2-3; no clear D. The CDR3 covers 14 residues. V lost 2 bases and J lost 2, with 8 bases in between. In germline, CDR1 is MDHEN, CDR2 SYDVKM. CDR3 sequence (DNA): TGTGCCAGCAGTTTAGGGCAGACCACAGATACGCAGTATTTT. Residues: CASSLGQTTDTQYF. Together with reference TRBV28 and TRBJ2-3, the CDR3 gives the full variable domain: DVKVTQSSRYLVKRTGEKVFLECVQDMDHENMFWYRQDPGLGLRLIYFSYDVKMKEKGDIPEGYSVSREKKERFSLILESASTNQTSMYLCASSLGQTTDTQYFGPGTRLTVL.

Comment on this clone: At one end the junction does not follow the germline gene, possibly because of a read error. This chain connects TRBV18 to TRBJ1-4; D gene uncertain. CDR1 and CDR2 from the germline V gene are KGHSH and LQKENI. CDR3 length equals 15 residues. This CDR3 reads CASSPLQSTNEKPFF. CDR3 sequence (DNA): TGTGCCAGCTCACCGCTACAGTCAACTAATGAAAAACCGTTTTTT.

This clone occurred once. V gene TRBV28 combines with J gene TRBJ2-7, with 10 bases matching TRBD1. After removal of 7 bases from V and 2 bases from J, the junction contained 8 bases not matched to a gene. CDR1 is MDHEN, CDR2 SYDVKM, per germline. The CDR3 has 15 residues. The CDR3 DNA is TGTGCCAGCATGGCCGGGACAGGGGAGACCTACGAGCAGTACTTC. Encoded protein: CASMAGTGETYEQYF.

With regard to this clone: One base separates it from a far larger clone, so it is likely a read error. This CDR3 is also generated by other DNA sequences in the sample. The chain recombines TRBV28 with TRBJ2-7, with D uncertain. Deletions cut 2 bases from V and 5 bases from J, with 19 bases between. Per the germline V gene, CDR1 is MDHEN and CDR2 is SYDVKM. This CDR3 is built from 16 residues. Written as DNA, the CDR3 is TGTGCCAGCAGTTTACCCAGAGATGTCGGCCCGGACGAGCAGTACTTC. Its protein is CASSLPRDVGPDEQYF. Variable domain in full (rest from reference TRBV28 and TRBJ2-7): DVKVTQSSRYLVKRTGEKVFLECVQDMDHENMFWYRQDPGLGLRLIYFSYDVKMKEKGDIPEGYSVSREKKERFSLILESASTNQTSMYLCASSLPRDVGPDEQYFGPGTRLTVT.

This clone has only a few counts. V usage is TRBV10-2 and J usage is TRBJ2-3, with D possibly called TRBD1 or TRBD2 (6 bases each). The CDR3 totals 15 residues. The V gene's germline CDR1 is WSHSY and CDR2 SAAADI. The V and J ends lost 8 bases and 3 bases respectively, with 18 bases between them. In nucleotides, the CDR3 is TGCGCCAGCGCCCGAGGGGTAGGGGGGACAGATACGCAGTATTTT. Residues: CASARGVGGTDTQYF.